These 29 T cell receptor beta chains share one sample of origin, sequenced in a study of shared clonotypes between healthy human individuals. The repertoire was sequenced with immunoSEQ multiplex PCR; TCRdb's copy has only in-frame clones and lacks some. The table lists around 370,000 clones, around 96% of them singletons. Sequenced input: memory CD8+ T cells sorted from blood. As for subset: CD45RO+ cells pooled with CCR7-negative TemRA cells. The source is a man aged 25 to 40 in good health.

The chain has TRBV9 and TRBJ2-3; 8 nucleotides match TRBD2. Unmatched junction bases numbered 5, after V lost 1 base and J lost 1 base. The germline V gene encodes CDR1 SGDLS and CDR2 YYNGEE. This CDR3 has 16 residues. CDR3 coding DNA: TGTGCCAGCAGCGTAAATAGCGGGATTGGCACAGATACGCAGTATTTT. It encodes CASSVNSGIGTDTQYF.

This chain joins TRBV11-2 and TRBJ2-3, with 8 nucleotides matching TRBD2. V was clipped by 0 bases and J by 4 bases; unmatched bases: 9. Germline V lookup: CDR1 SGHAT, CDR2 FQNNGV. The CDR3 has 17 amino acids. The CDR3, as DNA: TGTGCCAGCAGCTTAGATCCGGCGGGAGGTTTGGCAGATACGCAGTATTTT. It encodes CASSLDPAGGLADTQYF.

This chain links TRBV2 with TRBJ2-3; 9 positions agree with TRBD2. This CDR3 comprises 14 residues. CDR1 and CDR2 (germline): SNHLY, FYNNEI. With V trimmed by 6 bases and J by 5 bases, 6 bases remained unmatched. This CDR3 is CASRAGGRVDTQYF. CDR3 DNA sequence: TGTGCCAGCAGGGCGGGAGGGAGGGTAGATACGCAGTATTTT.

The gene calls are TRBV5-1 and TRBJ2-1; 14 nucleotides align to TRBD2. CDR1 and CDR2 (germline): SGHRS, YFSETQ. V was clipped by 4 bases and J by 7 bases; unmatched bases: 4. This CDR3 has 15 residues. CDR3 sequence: CASSRLAGGLNEQFF. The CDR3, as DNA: TGCGCCAGCAGCCGACTAGCGGGAGGGCTTAATGAGCAGTTCTTC.

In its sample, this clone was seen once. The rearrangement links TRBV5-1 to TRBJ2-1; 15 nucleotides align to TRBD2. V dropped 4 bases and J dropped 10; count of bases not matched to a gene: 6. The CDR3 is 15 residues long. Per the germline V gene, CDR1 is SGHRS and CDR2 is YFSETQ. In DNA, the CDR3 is TGCGCCAGCAGCGATTGGGGACTAGCGGGAGGCGAGCAGTTCTTC. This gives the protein CASSDWGLAGGEQFF.

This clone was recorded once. The CDR3 DNA sequence: TGCGCCAGCAGCCACCAACAGGGTGCGGACAATGAGCAGTTCTTC. The encoded protein is CASSHQQGADNEQFF. J is TRBJ2-1 and V is TRBV4-1, with D possibly TRBD1 on 6 matching bases. Trimming removed 3 bases at V and 5 bases at J, with 14 bases between. The CDR3 has 15 residues. CDR1 and CDR2 (germline): MGHRA, YSYEKL.

The CDR3 protein is CASSGYRDRGQTGELFF. CDR3 nucleotide sequence: TGCGCCAGCAGCGGGTACCGGGACAGGGGGCAGACCGGGGAGCTGTTTTTT. The V gene is TRBV5-1, the J gene TRBJ2-2; 12 bases are a match to TRBD1. The CDR3 is 17 residues long. Germline loops: CDR1 SGHRS, CDR2 YFSETQ. Germline trimming cut 4 bases from V and 5 bases from J; bases unmatched to any gene: 9.

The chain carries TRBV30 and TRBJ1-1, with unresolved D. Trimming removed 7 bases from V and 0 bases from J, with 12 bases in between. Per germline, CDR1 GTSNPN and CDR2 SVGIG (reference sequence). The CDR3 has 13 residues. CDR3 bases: TGTGCCTCCCTAAGGACCATGAACACTGAAGCTTTCTTT. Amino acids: CASLRTMNTEAFF.

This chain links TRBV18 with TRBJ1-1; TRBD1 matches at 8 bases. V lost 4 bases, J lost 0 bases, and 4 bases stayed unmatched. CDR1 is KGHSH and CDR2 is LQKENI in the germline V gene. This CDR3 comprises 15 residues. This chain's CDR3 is CASSQTTGVNTEAFF. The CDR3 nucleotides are TGTGCCAGCTCACAAACGACAGGGGTGAACACTGAAGCTTTCTTT.

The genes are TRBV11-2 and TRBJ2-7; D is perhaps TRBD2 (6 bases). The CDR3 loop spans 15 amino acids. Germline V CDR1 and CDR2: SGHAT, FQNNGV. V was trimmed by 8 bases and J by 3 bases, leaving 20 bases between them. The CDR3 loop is CASRDLWGEVYEQYF. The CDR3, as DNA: TGTGCCAGCCGAGATTTATGGGGGGAGGTCTACGAGCAGTACTTC.

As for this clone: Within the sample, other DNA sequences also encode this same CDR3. The CDR3 region is CASSYTYEQYF. DNA of the CDR3: TGTGCCAGCAGTTACACCTACGAGCAGTACTTC. This sequence joins TRBV28 and TRBJ2-7; D is uncertain. Germline V gives CDR1 MDHEN, CDR2 SYDVKM. The V and J ends lost 4 bases and 2 bases respectively, with 3 bases between them. The CDR3 runs to 11 residues. The full variable domain, rest sourced from reference TRBV28 and TRBJ2-7, is DVKVTQSSRYLVKRTGEKVFLECVQDMDHENMFWYRQDPGLGLRLIYFSYDVKMKEKGDIPEGYSVSREKKERFSLILESASTNQTSMYLCASSYTYEQYFGPGTRLTVT.

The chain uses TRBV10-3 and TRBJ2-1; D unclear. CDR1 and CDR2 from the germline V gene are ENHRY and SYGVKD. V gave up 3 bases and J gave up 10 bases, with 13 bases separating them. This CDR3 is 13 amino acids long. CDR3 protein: CAISDSGSREQFF. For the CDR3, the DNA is TGTGCCATCAGTGATTCCGGCTCCAGGGAGCAGTTCTTC.

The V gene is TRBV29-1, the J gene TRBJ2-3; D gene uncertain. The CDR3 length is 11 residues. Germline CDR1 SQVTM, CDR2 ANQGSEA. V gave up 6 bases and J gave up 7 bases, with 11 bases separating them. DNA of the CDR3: TGCAGCGTCGTGACTGAAAATACGCAGTATTTT. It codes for CSVVTENTQYF.

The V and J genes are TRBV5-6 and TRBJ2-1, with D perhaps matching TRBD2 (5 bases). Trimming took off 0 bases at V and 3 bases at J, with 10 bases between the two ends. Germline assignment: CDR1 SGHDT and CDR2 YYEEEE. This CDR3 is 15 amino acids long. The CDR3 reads CASSLGLASYNEQFF. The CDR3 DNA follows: TGTGCCAGCAGCTTGGGGCTAGCCAGCTACAATGAGCAGTTCTTC.

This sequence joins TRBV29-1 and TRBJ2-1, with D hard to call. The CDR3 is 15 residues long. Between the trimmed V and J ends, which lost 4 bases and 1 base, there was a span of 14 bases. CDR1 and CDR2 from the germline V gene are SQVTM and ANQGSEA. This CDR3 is CSVGTPERSYNEQFF. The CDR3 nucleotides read TGCAGCGTTGGGACCCCCGAAAGGTCCTACAATGAGCAGTTCTTC.

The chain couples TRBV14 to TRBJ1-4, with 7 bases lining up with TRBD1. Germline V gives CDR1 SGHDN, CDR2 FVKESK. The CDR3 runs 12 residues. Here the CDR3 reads CSMTGPNEKLFF. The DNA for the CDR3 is TGTTCAATGACAGGGCCTAATGAAAAACTGTTTTTT.

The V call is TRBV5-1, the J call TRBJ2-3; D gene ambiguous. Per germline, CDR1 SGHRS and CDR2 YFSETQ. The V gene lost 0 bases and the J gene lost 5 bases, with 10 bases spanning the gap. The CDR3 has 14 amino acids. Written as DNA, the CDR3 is TGCGCCAGCAGCTTGGTATCAGGTAAAGATACGCAGTATTTT. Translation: CASSLVSGKDTQYF.

CDR3 amino acids: CASSFGGGGYNEQFF. The CDR3 DNA sequence: TGTGCCAGCAGTTTCGGGGGAGGGGGTTACAATGAGCAGTTCTTC. The V gene is TRBV28, the J gene TRBJ2-1; tentative D call: TRBD2 (7 bases). Trimming shortened V by 3 bases and J by 4 bases, and 13 bases separated the two germline ends. This CDR3 is built from 15 residues. Germline V lookup: CDR1 MDHEN, CDR2 SYDVKM.

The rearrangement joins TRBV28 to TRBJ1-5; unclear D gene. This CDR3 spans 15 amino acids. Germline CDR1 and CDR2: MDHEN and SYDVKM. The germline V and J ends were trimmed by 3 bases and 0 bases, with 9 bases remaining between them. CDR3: CASSLMGNSNQPQHF. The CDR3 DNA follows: TGTGCCAGCAGTTTGATGGGTAATAGCAATCAGCCCCAGCATTTT.

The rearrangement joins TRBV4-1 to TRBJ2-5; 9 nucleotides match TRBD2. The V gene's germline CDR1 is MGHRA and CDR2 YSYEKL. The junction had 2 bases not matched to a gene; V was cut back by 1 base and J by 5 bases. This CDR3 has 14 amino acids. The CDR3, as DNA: TGCGCCAGCAGCCAAGGGACTAGCGACGAGACCCAGTACTTC. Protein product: CASSQGTSDETQYF.

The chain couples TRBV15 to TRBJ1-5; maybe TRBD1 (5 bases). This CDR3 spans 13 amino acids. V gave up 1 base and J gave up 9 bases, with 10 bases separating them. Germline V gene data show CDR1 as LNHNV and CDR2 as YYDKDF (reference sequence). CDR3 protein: CATSRGNQGPQHF. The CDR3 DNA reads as TGTGCCACCAGCAGAGGTAATCAGGGGCCCCAGCATTTT.

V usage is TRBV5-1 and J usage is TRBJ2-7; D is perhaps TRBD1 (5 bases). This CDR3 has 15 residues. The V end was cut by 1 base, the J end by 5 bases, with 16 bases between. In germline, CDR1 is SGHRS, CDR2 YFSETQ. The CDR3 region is CASSLMAGKSHEQYF. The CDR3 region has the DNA TGCGCCAGCAGCTTGATGGCAGGGAAGTCGCACGAGCAGTACTTC. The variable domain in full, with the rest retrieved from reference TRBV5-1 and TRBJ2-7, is KAGVTQTPRYLIKTRGQQVTLSCSPISGHRSVSWYQQTPGQGLQFLFEYFSETQRNKGNFPGRFSGRQFSNSRSEMNVSTLELGDSALYLCASSLMAGKSHEQYFGPGTRLTVT.

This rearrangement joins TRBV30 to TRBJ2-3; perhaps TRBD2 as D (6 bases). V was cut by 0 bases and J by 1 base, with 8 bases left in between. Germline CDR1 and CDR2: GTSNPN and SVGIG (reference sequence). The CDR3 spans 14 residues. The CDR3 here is CAWSVSGRTDTQYF. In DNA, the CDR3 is TGTGCCTGGAGTGTTAGCGGACGCACAGATACGCAGTATTTT.

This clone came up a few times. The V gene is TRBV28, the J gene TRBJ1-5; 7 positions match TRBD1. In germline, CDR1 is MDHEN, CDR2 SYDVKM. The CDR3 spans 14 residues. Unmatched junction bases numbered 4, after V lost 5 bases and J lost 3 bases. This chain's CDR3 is CASSATGFNQPQHF. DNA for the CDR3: TGTGCCAGCAGTGCGACAGGGTTCAATCAGCCCCAGCATTTT.

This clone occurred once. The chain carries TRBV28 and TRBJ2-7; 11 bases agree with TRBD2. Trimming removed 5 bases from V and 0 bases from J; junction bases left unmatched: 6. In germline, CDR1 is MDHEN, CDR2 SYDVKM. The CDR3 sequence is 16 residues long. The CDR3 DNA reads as TGTGCCAGCAGTACCAGGACTAGCGGGTCCTCCTACGAGCAGTACTTC. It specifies CASSTRTSGSSYEQYF.

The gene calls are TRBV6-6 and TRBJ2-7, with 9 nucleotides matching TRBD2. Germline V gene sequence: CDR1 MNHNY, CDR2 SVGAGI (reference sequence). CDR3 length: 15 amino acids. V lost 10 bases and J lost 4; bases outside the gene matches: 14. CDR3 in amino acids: CATLRPGLARYEQYF. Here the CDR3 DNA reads TGTGCCACCCTACGGCCGGGACTAGCTCGATACGAGCAGTACTTC.

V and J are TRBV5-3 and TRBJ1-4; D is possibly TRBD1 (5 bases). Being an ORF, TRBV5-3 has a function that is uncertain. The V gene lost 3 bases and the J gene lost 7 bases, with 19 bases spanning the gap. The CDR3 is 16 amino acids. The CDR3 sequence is CARSSSLGERVEKLFF. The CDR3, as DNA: TGTGCCAGAAGCTCTTCACTAGGGGAAAGGGTTGAAAAACTGTTTTTT.

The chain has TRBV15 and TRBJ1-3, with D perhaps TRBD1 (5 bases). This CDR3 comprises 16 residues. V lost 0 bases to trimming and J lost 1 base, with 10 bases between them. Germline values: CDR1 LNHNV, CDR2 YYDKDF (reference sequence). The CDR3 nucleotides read TGTGCCACCAGCAGAGACCCAGGGTTGTCTGGAAACACCATATATTTT. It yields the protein CATSRDPGLSGNTIYF.

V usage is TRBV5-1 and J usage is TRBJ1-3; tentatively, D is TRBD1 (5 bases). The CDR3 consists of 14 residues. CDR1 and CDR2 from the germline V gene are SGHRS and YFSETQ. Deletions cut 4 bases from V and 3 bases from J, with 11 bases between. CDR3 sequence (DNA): TGCGCCAGCAGCCTGGAGGGGCTTGGAAACACCATATATTTT. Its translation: CASSLEGLGNTIYF.